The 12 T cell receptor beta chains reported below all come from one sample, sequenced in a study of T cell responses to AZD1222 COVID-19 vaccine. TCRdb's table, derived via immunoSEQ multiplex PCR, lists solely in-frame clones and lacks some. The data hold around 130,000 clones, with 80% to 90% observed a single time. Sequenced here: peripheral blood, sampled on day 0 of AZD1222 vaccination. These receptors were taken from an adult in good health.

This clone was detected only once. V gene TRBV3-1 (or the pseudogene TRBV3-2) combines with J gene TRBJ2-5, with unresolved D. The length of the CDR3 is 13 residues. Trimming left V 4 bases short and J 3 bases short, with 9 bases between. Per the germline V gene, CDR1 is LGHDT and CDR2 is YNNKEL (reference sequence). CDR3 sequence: CASSLRKEETQYF. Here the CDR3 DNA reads TGTGCCAGCAGCCTCAGGAAGGAAGAGACCCAGTACTTC.

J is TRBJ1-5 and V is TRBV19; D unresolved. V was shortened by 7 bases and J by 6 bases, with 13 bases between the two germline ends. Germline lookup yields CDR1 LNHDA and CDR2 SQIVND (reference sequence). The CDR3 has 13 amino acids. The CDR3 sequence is CASTLNRGQPQHF. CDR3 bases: TGTGCCAGTACCTTAAACCGGGGTCAGCCCCAGCATTTT. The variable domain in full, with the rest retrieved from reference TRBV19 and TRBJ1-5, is DGGITQSPKYLFRKEGQNVTLSCEQNLNHDAMYWYRQDPGQGLRLIYYSQIVNDFQKGDIAEGYSVSREKKESFPLTVTSAQKNPTAFYLCASTLNRGQPQHFGDGTRLSIL.

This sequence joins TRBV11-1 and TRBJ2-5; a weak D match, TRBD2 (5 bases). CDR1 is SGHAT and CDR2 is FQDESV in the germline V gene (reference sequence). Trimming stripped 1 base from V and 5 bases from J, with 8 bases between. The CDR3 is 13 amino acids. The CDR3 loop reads CASSLETGETQYF. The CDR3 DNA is TGTGCCAGCAGCTTAGAAACGGGGGAGACCCAGTACTTC.

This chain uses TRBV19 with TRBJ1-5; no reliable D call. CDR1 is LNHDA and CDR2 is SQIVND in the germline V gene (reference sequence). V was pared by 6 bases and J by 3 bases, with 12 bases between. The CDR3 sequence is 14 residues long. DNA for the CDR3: TGTGCCAGTAGCGCTGACCGGACCAATCAGCCCCAGCATTTT. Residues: CASSADRTNQPQHF.

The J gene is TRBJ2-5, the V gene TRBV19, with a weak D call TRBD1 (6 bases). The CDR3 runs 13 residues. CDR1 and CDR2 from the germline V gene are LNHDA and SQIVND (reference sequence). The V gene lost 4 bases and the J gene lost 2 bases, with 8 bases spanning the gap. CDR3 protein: CASSTGQQETQYF. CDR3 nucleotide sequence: TGTGCCAGTAGTACGGGACAACAAGAGACCCAGTACTTC.

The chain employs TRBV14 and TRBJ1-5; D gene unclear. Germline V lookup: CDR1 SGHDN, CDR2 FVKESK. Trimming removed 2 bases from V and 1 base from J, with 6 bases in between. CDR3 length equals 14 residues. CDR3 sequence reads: CASSQSGSNQPQHF. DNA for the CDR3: TGTGCCAGCAGCCAATCGGGCAGCAATCAGCCCCAGCATTTT.

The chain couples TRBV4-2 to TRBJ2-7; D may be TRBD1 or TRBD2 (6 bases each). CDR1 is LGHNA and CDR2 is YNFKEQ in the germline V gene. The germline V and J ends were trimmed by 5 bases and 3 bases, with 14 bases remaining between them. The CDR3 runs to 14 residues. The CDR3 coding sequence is TGTGCCAGCAGCGACGTAGCGGACAGCTACGAGCAGTACTTC. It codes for CASSDVADSYEQYF.

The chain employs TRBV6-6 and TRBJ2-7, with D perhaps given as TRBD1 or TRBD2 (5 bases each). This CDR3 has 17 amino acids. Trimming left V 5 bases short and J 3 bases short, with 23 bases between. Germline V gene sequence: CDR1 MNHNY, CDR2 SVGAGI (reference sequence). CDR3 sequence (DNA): TGTGCCAGCAGTCCGGATTCCGGGACCCAGAGATACTACGAGCAGTACTTC. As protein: CASSPDSGTQRYYEQYF.

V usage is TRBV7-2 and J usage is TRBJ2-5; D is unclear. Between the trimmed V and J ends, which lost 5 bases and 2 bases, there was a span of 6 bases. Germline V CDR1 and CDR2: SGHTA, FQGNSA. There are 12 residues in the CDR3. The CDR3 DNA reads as TGTGCCAGCAGCCCGCGGCAAGAGACCCAGTACTTC. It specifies CASSPRQETQYF. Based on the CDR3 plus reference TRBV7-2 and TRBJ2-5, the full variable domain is GAGVSQSPSNKVTEKGKDVELRCDPISGHTALYWYRQSLGQGLEFLIYFQGNSAPDKSGLPSDRFSAERTGGSVSTLTIQRTQQEDSAVYLCASSPRQETQYFGPGTRLLVL.

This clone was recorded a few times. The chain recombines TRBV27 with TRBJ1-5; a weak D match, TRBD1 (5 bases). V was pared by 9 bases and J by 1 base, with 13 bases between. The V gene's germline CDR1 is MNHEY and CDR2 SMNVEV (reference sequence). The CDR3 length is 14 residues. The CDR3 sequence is CARRDRLSNQPQHF. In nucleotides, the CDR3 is TGTGCCAGAAGGGACCGCTTGAGCAATCAGCCCCAGCATTTT.

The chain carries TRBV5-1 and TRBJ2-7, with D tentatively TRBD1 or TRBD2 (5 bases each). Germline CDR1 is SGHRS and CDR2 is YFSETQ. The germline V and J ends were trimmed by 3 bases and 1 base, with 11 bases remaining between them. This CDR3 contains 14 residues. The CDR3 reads CASSWGPGSYEQYF. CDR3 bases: TGCGCCAGCAGCTGGGGCCCGGGATCCTACGAGCAGTACTTC. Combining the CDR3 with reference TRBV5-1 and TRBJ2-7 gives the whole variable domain KAGVTQTPRYLIKTRGQQVTLSCSPISGHRSVSWYQQTPGQGLQFLFEYFSETQRNKGNFPGRFSGRQFSNSRSEMNVSTLELGDSALYLCASSWGPGSYEQYFGPGTRLTVT.

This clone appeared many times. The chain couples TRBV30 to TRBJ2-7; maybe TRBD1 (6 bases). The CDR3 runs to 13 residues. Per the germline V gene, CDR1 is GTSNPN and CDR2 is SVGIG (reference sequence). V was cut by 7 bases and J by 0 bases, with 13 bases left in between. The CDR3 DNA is TGTGCCTCCGACAGGACAAGCTCCTACGAGCAGTACTTC. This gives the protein CASDRTSSYEQYF.